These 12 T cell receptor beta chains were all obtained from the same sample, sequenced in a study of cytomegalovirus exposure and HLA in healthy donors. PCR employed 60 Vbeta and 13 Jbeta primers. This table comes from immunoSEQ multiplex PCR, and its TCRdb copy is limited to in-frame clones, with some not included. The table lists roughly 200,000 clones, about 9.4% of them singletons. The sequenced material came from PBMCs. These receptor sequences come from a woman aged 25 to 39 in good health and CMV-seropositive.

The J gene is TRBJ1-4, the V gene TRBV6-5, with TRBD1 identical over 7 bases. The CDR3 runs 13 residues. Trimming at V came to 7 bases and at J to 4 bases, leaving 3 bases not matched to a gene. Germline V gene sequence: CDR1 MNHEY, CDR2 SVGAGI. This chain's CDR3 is CASTRQGNEKLFF. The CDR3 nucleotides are TGTGCCAGCACCCGACAGGGTAATGAAAAACTGTTTTTT.

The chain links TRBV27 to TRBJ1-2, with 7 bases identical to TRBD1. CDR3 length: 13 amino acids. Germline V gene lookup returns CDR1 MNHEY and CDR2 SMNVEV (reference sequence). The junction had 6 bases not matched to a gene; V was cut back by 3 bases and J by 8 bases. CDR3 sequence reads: CASSLDRMGGYTF. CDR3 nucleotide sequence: TGTGCCAGCAGTTTGGACAGGATGGGCGGCTACACCTTC.

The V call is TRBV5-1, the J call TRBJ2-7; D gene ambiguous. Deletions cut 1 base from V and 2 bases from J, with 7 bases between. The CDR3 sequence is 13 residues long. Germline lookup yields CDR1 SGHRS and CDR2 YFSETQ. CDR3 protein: CASSLTVPYEQYF. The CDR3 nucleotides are TGCGCCAGCAGCTTGACGGTACCCTACGAGCAGTACTTC.

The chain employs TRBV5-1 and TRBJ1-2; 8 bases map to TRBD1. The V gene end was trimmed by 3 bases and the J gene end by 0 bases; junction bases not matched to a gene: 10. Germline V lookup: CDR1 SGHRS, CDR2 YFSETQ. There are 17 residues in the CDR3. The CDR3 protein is CASSYGQGRGPNYGYTF. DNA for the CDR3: TGCGCCAGCAGCTACGGACAGGGTCGAGGACCTAACTATGGCTACACCTTC.

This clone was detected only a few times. The CDR3, as DNA: TGTGCCAGCAGCGACGGACTCGCGGGTGAGCAGTTCTTC. Its protein is CASSDGLAGEQFF. The rearrangement joins TRBV11-2 to TRBJ2-1; the D gene is possibly TRBD2 (5 bases). This CDR3 has 13 residues. Per germline, CDR1 SGHAT and CDR2 FQNNGV. Trimming shortened V by 5 bases and J by 9 bases, and 14 bases separated the two germline ends. Together with reference TRBV11-2 and TRBJ2-1, the CDR3 gives the full variable domain: EAGVAQSPRYKIIEKRQSVAFWCNPISGHATLYWYQQILGQGPKLLIQFQNNGVVDDSQLPKDRFSAERLKGVDSTLKIQPAKLEDSAVYLCASSDGLAGEQFFGPGTRLTVL.

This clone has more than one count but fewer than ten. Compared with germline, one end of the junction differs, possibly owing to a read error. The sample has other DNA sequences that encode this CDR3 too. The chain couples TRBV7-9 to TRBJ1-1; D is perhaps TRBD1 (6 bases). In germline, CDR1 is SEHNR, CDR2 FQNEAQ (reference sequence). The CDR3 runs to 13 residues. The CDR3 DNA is TGCGCCAGCAGCTTAGCAGGCCAGGGGGAAGCTTTCTTT. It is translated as CASSLAGQGEAFF. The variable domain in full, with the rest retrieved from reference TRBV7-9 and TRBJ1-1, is DTGVSQNPRHKITKRGQNVTFRCDPISEHNRLYWYRQTLGQGPEFLTYFQNEAQLEKSRLLSDRFSAERPKGSFSTLEIQRTEQGDSAMYLCASSLAGQGEAFFGQGTRLTVV.

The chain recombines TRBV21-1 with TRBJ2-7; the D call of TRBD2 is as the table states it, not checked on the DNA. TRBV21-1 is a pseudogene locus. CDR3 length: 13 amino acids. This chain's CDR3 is CASKRRVAAAQYF. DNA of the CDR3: TGTGCCAGCAAGCGCCGGGTCGCGGCCGCGCAGTACTTC.

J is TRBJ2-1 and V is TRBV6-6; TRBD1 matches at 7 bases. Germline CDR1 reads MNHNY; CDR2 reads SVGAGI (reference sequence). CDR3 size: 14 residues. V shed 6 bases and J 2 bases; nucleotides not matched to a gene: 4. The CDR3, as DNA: TGTGCCAGCAGCCCAGACAGGGCCTACAATGAGCAGTTCTTC. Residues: CASSPDRAYNEQFF.

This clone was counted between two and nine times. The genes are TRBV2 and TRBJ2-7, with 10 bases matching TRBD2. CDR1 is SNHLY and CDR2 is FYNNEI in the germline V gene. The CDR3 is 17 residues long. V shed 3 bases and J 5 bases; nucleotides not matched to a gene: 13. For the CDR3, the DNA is TGTGCCAGCAGTGACCCCCGCGGGGTTGGGACTAGCGACGAGCAGTACTTC. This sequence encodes CASSDPRGVGTSDEQYF.

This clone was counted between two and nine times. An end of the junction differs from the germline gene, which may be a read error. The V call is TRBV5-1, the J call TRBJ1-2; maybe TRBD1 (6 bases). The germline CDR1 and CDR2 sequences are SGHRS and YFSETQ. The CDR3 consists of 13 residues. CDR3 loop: CASSLGGHYGHTF. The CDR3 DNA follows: TGCGCCAGCAGCTTGGGGGGGCACTATGGCCACACCTTC.

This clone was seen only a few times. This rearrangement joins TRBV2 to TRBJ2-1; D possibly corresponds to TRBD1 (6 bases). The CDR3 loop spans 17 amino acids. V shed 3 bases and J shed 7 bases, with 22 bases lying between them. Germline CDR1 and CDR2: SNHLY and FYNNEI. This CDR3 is CASSDLSWVKGENEQFF. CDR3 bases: TGTGCCAGCAGTGATTTATCGTGGGTAAAGGGGGAGAATGAGCAGTTCTTC. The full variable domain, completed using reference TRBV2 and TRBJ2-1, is EPEVTQTPSHQVTQMGQEVILRCVPISNHLYFYWYRQILGQKVEFLVSFYNNEISEKSEIFDDQFSVERPDGSNFTLKIRSTKLEDSAMYFCASSDLSWVKGENEQFFGPGTRLTVL.

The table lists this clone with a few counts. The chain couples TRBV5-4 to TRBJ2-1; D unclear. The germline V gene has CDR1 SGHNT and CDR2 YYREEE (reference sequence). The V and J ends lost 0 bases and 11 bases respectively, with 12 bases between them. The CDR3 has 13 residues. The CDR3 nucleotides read TGTGCCAGCAGCTTGGCGTCCTCCTTAAAGCAGTTCTTC. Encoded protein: CASSLASSLKQFF.